This T cell receptor (beta chain) was identified during a study of blood T cell repertoires in COVID-19. The CDR3 extends over 12 amino acids. Germline V gene data show CDR1 as MNHEY and CDR2 as SVGAGI. Trimming stripped 8 bases from V and 5 bases from J, with 13 bases between. Method: immunoSEQ multiplex PCR; TCRdb's copy keeps in-frame clones and lacks some. The profile shows about 480,000 clones, 70% to 90% of them singletons. The TCR originated in a woman under 30 with acute COVID-19. This rearrangement joins TRBV6-5 to TRBJ2-7; TRBD2 is a possible D gene (5 bases). The sample was PBMCs or T cells enriched from blood (not recorded which). The CDR3 is CASALMGDEQYF. CDR3 DNA: TGTGCCAGCGCCTTAATGGGAGACGAGCAGTACTTC.